The entry below describes one T cell receptor (beta chain). The data belong to a study of T cells in Graves' hyperthyroidism and ophthalmopathy. The V end lost 5 bases, the J end lost 5 bases, and 13 bases lay between the germline ends. The germline CDR1 and CDR2 sequences are MGHDK and SYGVNS. The CDR3 has 14 amino acids. Amplification yielded TCR beta CDR3 regions, with RNA transcripts as the source. A first-round RT-PCR of the TCR CDR3 used the HTBI primer set. TCRdb redid the calling of the multiplex PCR reads with MiXCR, one entry per CDR3 protein. This table holds 550,000 to 850,000 distinct CDR3 sequences, approximately 19% found once.

This receptor was identified in a woman aged 45 to 65 with Graves' hyperthyroidism that later progressed to Graves' ophthalmopathy. Sample: blood. This rearrangement joins TRBV25-1 to TRBJ2-1, with D possibly TRBD1 on 6 matching bases. In DNA, the CDR3 is TGTGCCAGCAGTAGCCGGGACACCCACAATGAGCAGTTCTTC. Translating gives CASSSRDTHNEQFF. Supplemented by reference TRBV25-1 and TRBJ2-1, the full variable domain reads EADIYQTPRYLVIGTGKKITLECSQTMGHDKMYWYQQDPGMELHLIHYSYGVNSTEKGDLSSESTVSRIRTEHFPLTLESARPSHTSQYLCASSSRDTHNEQFFGPGTRLTVL.